The 27 T cell receptor beta chains reported below all come from one sample, sequenced in a study of cytomegalovirus exposure and HLA in healthy donors. 13 Jbeta primers and 60 Vbeta primers were used for the PCR. Profiled with immunoSEQ multiplex PCR; TCRdb holds only in-frame clones, not every one. Of roughly 130,000 clones detected, approximately 76% appear once; the ten largest clones hold 1.5% to 2%. Source material: PBMCs. All receptors derive from a man in his forties or fifties in good health and CMV-seronegative.

In nucleotides, the CDR3 is TGTGCCCAAGGAACAGCAAACAGTGCTTCACCCCTCCACTTT. This translates into CAQGTANSASPLHF. The chain combines TRBV2 with TRBJ1-6; D not resolved. The CDR3 runs 14 residues. Germline CDR1 and CDR2: SNHLY and FYNNEI. V was trimmed by 11 bases and J by 9 bases, leaving 20 bases between them.

The V call is TRBV6-1, the J call TRBJ2-7; D call uncertain. The V end was cut by 6 bases, the J end by 3 bases, with 9 bases between. From germline, CDR1 is MNHNS and CDR2 SASEGT. The CDR3 contains 12 residues. CDR3 loop: CASSASSYEQYF. The CDR3 DNA sequence: TGTGCCAGCAGCGCTTCCAGCTACGAGCAGTACTTC.

V is TRBV5-8 and J is TRBJ1-6; D might be TRBD1 (6 bases). V shed 0 bases and J shed 8 bases, with 12 bases lying between them. CDR1 and CDR2 (germline): SGHTS, YDEGEE. This CDR3 is 15 amino acids long. CDR3 in DNA: TGTGCCAGCAGCTTGGACGTACAGGGACATTCACCCCTCCACTTT. This sequence encodes CASSLDVQGHSPLHF.

The rearrangement links TRBV27 to TRBJ2-7; D gene uncertain. The CDR3 runs to 14 residues. The V end lost 3 bases, the J end lost 3 bases, and 12 bases lay between the germline ends. Germline V gene sequence: CDR1 MNHEY, CDR2 SMNVEV (reference sequence). CDR3 loop: CASSLVGFNYEQYF. In DNA, the CDR3 is TGTGCCAGCAGTTTGGTCGGTTTCAACTACGAGCAGTACTTC.

J is TRBJ2-7 and V is TRBV2; unclear D gene. Germline loops: CDR1 SNHLY, CDR2 FYNNEI. The CDR3 runs to 15 residues. The V gene lost 6 bases and the J gene lost 6 bases, with 21 bases spanning the gap. CDR3 amino acids: CASSEPRQARFEQYF. The CDR3 DNA reads as TGTGCCAGCAGCGAACCCCGCCAGGCCCGGTTCGAGCAGTACTTC.

The chain combines TRBV5-6 with TRBJ2-5, with unresolved D. The germline V and J ends were trimmed by 1 base and 3 bases, with 10 bases remaining between them. The CDR3 length is 14 residues. Germline V CDR1 and CDR2: SGHDT, YYEEEE. The CDR3 DNA reads TGTGCCAGCAGCTTGTTGTACTTAGAAGAGACCCAGTACTTC. Its translation is CASSLLYLEETQYF. Filled out from reference TRBV5-6 and TRBJ2-5, the complete variable domain reads DAGVTQSPTHLIKTRGQQVTLRCSPKSGHDTVSWYQQALGQGPQFIFQYYEEEERQRGNFPDRFSGHQFPNYSSELNVNALLLGDSALYLCASSLLYLEETQYFGPGTRLLVL.

This clone was counted a single time. The V gene is TRBV19, the J gene TRBJ2-5; 8 bases agree with TRBD1. The CDR3 consists of 16 residues. V trimming: 4 bases; J trimming: 2 bases; junction bases outside the gene matches: 9. Germline-derived CDR1 and CDR2 are LNHDA and SQIVND (reference sequence). CDR3: CASSTRAGGSQETQYF. Written as DNA, the CDR3 is TGTGCCAGTAGTACCCGGGCAGGGGGCTCACAAGAGACCCAGTACTTC.

CDR3 protein: CASSPFRGVNEKLFF. DNA of the CDR3: TGTGCCAGCAGTCCGTTCAGGGGCGTTAATGAAAAACTGTTTTTT. This chain links TRBV28 with TRBJ1-4; weak D call: TRBD1 (6 bases). The CDR3 spans 15 residues. Trimming removed 5 bases from V and 4 bases from J, with 14 bases in between. Germline-derived CDR1 and CDR2 are MDHEN and SYDVKM.

The chain has TRBV9 and TRBJ2-7; D is perhaps TRBD1 (5 bases). The CDR3 consists of 15 residues. The V gene lost 0 bases and the J gene lost 1 base, with 11 bases spanning the gap. Germline V gene sequence: CDR1 SGDLS, CDR2 YYNGEE. The CDR3 region has the DNA TGTGCCAGCAGCGTAGAAGGACACCCATCCTACGAGCAGTACTTC. It specifies CASSVEGHPSYEQYF.

The chain combines TRBV4-1 with TRBJ2-3; 8 bases match TRBD2. The germline V gene encodes CDR1 MGHRA and CDR2 YSYEKL. The V and J ends lost 0 bases and 1 base, in that order; junction bases with no gene match: 3. This CDR3 spans 16 amino acids. DNA of the CDR3: TGCGCCAGCAGCCAAGACTGGCGGGGGGGCACAGATACGCAGTATTTT. This encodes CASSQDWRGGTDTQYF.

V is TRBV18 and J is TRBJ1-2; 12 nucleotides agree with TRBD1. V gave up 2 bases and J gave up 8 bases; unmatched junction bases: 9. The CDR3 is 16 amino acids. CDR1 and CDR2 from the germline V gene are KGHSH and LQKENI. CDR3 DNA: TGTGCCAGCTCACCATCTCCGGGACAGGGGGCGCGAGGCTACACCTTC. Amino acid sequence: CASSPSPGQGARGYTF.

This chain joins TRBV7-9 and TRBJ2-1; 12 bases align to TRBD2. Germline V gives CDR1 SEHNR, CDR2 FQNEAQ (reference sequence). V was clipped by 4 bases and J by 7 bases; unmatched bases: 11. The CDR3 spans 17 residues. CDR3 protein: CASSYPPSGRARNEQFF. Written as DNA, the CDR3 is TGTGCCAGCAGCTACCCTCCTAGCGGGAGGGCCAGGAATGAGCAGTTCTTC. The variable domain in full, completed from reference TRBV7-9 and TRBJ2-1, reads DTGVSQNPRHKITKRGQNVTFRCDPISEHNRLYWYRQTLGQGPEFLTYFQNEAQLEKSRLLSDRFSAERPKGSFSTLEIQRTEQGDSAMYLCASSYPPSGRARNEQFFGPGTRLTVL.

The chain joins TRBV12-5 to TRBJ2-3, with TRBD1 matching 7 bases. With V trimmed by 7 bases and J by 5 bases, 12 bases remained unmatched. Germline CDR1 reads LGHNT; CDR2 reads FRNRAP. The CDR3 totals 15 residues. The CDR3 nucleotides are TGTGCTAGTGCCCCTTGGGACAGCGAAAAAGATACGCAGTATTTT. It specifies CASAPWDSEKDTQYF. Variable domain in full (rest from reference TRBV12-5 and TRBJ2-3): DARVTQTPRHKVTEMGQEVTMRCQPILGHNTVFWYRQTMMQGLELLAYFRNRAPLDDSGMPKDRFSAEMPDATLATLKIQPSEPRDSAVYFCASAPWDSEKDTQYFGPGTRLTVL.

This clone has just one count. The gene calls are TRBV30 and TRBJ1-1, with a possible D match to TRBD1 (6 bases). The length of the CDR3 is 14 residues. Germline V lookup: CDR1 GTSNPN, CDR2 SVGIG (reference sequence). The V gene lost 2 bases and the J gene lost 1 base, with 11 bases spanning the gap. The CDR3 loop reads CAWSLDSSNTEAFF. In DNA, the CDR3 is TGTGCCTGGAGTCTGGACAGCTCGAACACTGAAGCTTTCTTT. The full variable domain, with the rest looked up from reference TRBV30 and TRBJ1-1, is SQTIHQWPATLVQPVGSPLSLECTVEGTSNPNLYWYRQAAGRGLQLLFYSVGIGQISSEVPQNLSASRPQDRQFILSSKKLLLSDSGFYLCAWSLDSSNTEAFFGQGTRLTVV.

CDR3 sequence reads: CASSIISGGSSGNIQYF. Written as DNA, the CDR3 is TGTGCCAGTAGTATAATAAGCGGGGGGTCTTCGGGAAACATTCAGTACTTC. The V gene is TRBV19, the J gene TRBJ2-4; 9 bases fit TRBD2. Germline V gives CDR1 LNHDA, CDR2 SQIVND (reference sequence). V shed 2 bases, J shed 6 bases, and the junction held 11 bases outside the gene matches. The CDR3 has 17 amino acids.

The chain is built from TRBV5-6 and TRBJ2-7, with TRBD1 matching 9 bases. This CDR3 region has 14 residues. Germline loops: CDR1 SGHDT, CDR2 YYEEEE. V shed 4 bases and J 5 bases; nucleotides not matched to a gene: 7. The CDR3 loop is CASSPGTGIHEQYF. In DNA, the CDR3 is TGTGCCAGCAGCCCCGGGACAGGGATACACGAGCAGTACTTC.

This clone was seen just once. The chain uses TRBV10-3 and TRBJ2-7, with D possibly TRBD2 on 6 matching bases. V shed 2 bases and J shed 5 bases, with 7 bases lying between them. Germline CDR1 reads ENHRY; CDR2 reads SYGVKD. The CDR3 is 12 amino acids. CDR3 coding DNA: TGTGCCATCAGTGAGGGAGGGCACGAGCAGTACTTC. Its protein product is CAISEGGHEQYF.

The V and J genes are TRBV12-5 and TRBJ2-1; a possible D gene is TRBD2 (6 bases). Germline V gene lookup returns CDR1 LGHNT and CDR2 FRNRAP. Trimming left V 1 base short and J 6 bases short, with 10 bases between. This CDR3 has 14 amino acids. CDR3 in amino acids: CASGLEGGINEQFF. The CDR3 DNA sequence: TGTGCTAGTGGTTTGGAGGGCGGGATCAATGAGCAGTTCTTC.

This chain connects TRBV29-1 to TRBJ2-7, with D maybe TRBD1 (5 bases). This CDR3 region has 14 residues. Trimming removed 1 base at V and 1 base at J, with 11 bases between. CDR1 SQVTM and CDR2 ANQGSEA come from the germline V gene. The chain's CDR3 is CSVEVVAGSYEQYF. The CDR3 DNA is TGCAGCGTTGAAGTAGTGGCAGGGTCCTACGAGCAGTACTTC.

This clone was seen a single time. This chain connects TRBV5-1 to TRBJ1-6, with 8 bases matching TRBD1. Trimming cost V 2 bases and J 0 bases; bases outside gene matches: 7. The germline CDR1 and CDR2 sequences are SGHRS and YFSETQ. The CDR3 runs to 18 residues. The CDR3: CASSLEGQASSYNSPLHF. The DNA of the CDR3 is TGCGCCAGCAGCTTAGAGGGACAGGCAAGCTCCTATAATTCACCCCTCCACTTT. The variable domain in full, with the rest retrieved from reference TRBV5-1 and TRBJ1-6, is KAGVTQTPRYLIKTRGQQVTLSCSPISGHRSVSWYQQTPGQGLQFLFEYFSETQRNKGNFPGRFSGRQFSNSRSEMNVSTLELGDSALYLCASSLEGQASSYNSPLHFGNGTRLTVT.

In this sample, this clone turned up once. The gene calls are TRBV5-6 and TRBJ1-2; D may be TRBD1 (5 bases). Germline V lookup: CDR1 SGHDT, CDR2 YYEEEE. The V end lost 7 bases, the J end lost 2 bases, and 9 bases lay between the germline ends. The CDR3 has 12 residues. Written as DNA, the CDR3 is TGTGCCAGCTCCGGGGGAAACTATGGCTACACCTTC. Encoded protein: CASSGGNYGYTF.

CDR3 amino acids: CASSPRAGGETQYF. The CDR3 region has the DNA TGTGCCAGCAGTCCCCGGGCAGGGGGGGAGACCCAGTACTTC. V is TRBV11-2 and J is TRBJ2-5, with D tentatively TRBD1 (7 bases). The CDR3 is 14 residues long. Trimming left V 6 bases short and J 5 bases short, with 16 bases between. Germline V gene sequence: CDR1 SGHAT, CDR2 FQNNGV.

J is TRBJ2-1 and V is TRBV7-9, with 15 bases that match TRBD2. Germline CDR1 is SEHNR and CDR2 is FQNEAQ (reference sequence). The CDR3 is 17 residues long. With 5 bases clipped from V and 9 bases from J, the junction kept 11 bases outside the gene matches. Here the CDR3 reads CASSLERGLAGGSEQFF. Written as DNA, the CDR3 is TGTGCCAGCAGCCTCGAAAGGGGACTAGCGGGAGGTAGTGAGCAGTTCTTC.

A few counts support this clone. The chain employs TRBV6-1 and TRBJ2-7; TRBD1 matches 9 bases. V dropped 5 bases and J dropped 2; count of bases not matched to a gene: 4. CDR1 MNHNS and CDR2 SASEGT come from the germline V gene. CDR3 length: 14 residues. This chain's CDR3 is CASSSGTGPYEQYF. The CDR3 bases are TGTGCCAGCAGTTCCGGGACAGGGCCCTACGAGCAGTACTTC.

The DNA of the CDR3 is TGTGCCATCAGTGGGAACAGGGAGAACACCGGGGAGCTGTTTTTT. Encoded protein: CAISGNRENTGELFF. This chain uses TRBV10-3 with TRBJ2-2, with D perhaps TRBD1 (6 bases). Germline CDR1 reads ENHRY; CDR2 reads SYGVKD. The CDR3 has 15 amino acids. The V gene lost 4 bases and the J gene lost 1 base, with 10 bases spanning the gap.

V is TRBV19 and J is TRBJ1-1; tentatively, D is TRBD1 (6 bases). This CDR3 spans 13 amino acids. CDR1 and CDR2 (germline): LNHDA, SQIVND (reference sequence). Trimming pared 0 bases from V and 11 bases from J, leaving 13 bases between. CDR3 residues: CASSIEQGISAFF. In nucleotides, the CDR3 is TGTGCCAGTAGTATAGAACAGGGAATCTCCGCTTTCTTT.

The gene calls are TRBV27 and TRBJ1-2; D gene ambiguous. CDR3 length equals 16 residues. Germline V gene data show CDR1 as MNHEY and CDR2 as SMNVEV (reference sequence). Trimming shortened V by 1 base and J by 4 bases, and 16 bases separated the two germline ends. Here the CDR3 DNA reads TGTGCCAGCAGTTTATTGTCAGGCGGGATGAGCTATGGCTACACCTTC. This encodes CASSLLSGGMSYGYTF.